The T cell receptor beta chain described here comes from a study of cytomegalovirus exposure and HLA in healthy donors. CDR1 is LNHDA and CDR2 is SQIVND in the germline V gene (reference sequence). Trimming cost V 3 bases and J 1 base, with 12 bases left between them. This CDR3 is built from 15 residues. Details on this clone: Its antigen is not identified.

Whole-study results and caveats: In all likelihood, a cluster of highly shared sequence variants was a sequencing artifact.

Vbeta (60) and Jbeta (13) primers were used in the PCR. In the original processing: Approximately 11 million of about 80 million unique TCR beta chains were shared, per a later count. Assay used: immunoSEQ multiplex PCR; TCRdb lists only in-frame clones, some missing. That table furnishes V, J and clone size, whereas the DNA furnished D and trimming. The sample contains a few hundred thousand clones, about 81% of which appear only once. The material sequenced was PBMCs. The chain links TRBV19 to TRBJ1-2; D is unresolved. The origin of this receptor is a woman aged 55-70 years in good health and CMV-seropositive. The CDR3 nucleotides are TGTGCCAGTAGTATCTTCGGGAGAGATAACTATGGCTACACCTTC. It yields the protein CASSIFGRDNYGYTF.